Shown below are 5 T cell receptor beta chains from a single sample sequenced in a study of graft-versus-host responses after intestinal transplantation. Using immunoSEQ multiplex PCR, the repertoire was profiled, and TCRdb retains in-frame clones only, with some absent. Of 7,000 to 9,000 clones detected, 30% to 40% appear once; the ten largest clones hold approximately 5.1%. Sequencing used alloreactive CD4+ T cells from a mixed lymphocyte reaction culture, obtained before intestinal transplant. Specified subset: CFSE-low proliferating T cells sorted from approximately 6-day pre-transplant mixed lymphocyte reaction (GvH or HvG direction). The receptors were sampled from a human patient who received an intestinal transplant.

This clone rates as medium-sized. The chain carries TRBV6-1 and TRBJ2-2; D not resolved. The germline CDR1 and CDR2 sequences are MNHNS and SASEGT. Between the trimmed V and J ends, which lost 7 bases and 0 bases, there was a span of 9 bases. The CDR3 spans 14 residues. Here the CDR3 reads CASTPGTNTGELFF. CDR3 DNA sequence: TGTGCCAGCACTCCAGGAACGAACACCGGGGAGCTGTTTTTT.

This clone is categorized as medium-sized. The chain carries TRBV7-6 and TRBJ1-5; unclear D gene. Germline V gene data show CDR1 as SGHVS and CDR2 as FNYEAQ. Trimming removed 2 bases at V and 5 bases at J, with 7 bases between. The CDR3 contains 13 residues. The CDR3, as DNA: TGTGCCAGCAGCTTAACCAACTATCAGCCCCAGCATTTT. Translation: CASSLTNYQPQHF.

This clone was seen only a few times. The chain links TRBV6-6 to TRBJ1-5; 11 nucleotides match TRBD1. The germline gives CDR1 MNHNY, CDR2 SVGAGI (reference sequence). Unmatched junction bases numbered 6, after V lost 2 bases and J lost 6 bases. The length of the CDR3 is 16 residues. This CDR3 is CASSYPGTGGGQPQHF. The CDR3 region has the DNA TGTGCCAGCAGTTACCCCGGGACAGGGGGGGGTCAGCCCCAGCATTTT.

The chain links TRBV28 to TRBJ1-3, with 9 bases lining up with TRBD1. The CDR3 is 13 amino acids. Germline assignment: CDR1 MDHEN and CDR2 SYDVKM. J lost 5 bases, V lost 11 bases, and 7 bases had no gene match. The CDR3 is CAARGTGRNTIYF. CDR3 in DNA: TGTGCCGCCAGGGGGACAGGGCGAAACACCATATATTTT.

The sample holds a few counts of this clone. The CDR3 DNA reads as TGTGCCAGCAGCCCGGATCCCCGAGGAAATCAGCCCCAGCATTTT. Its translation is CASSPDPRGNQPQHF. The chain is built from TRBV5-5 and TRBJ1-5; D is undetermined. This CDR3 spans 15 amino acids. Germline V gene lookup returns CDR1 SGHKS and CDR2 YYEKEE (reference sequence). V lost 4 bases and J 4 bases, leaving 15 bases between the germline ends.